One and the same sample provided the 18 T cell receptor beta chains below, sequenced in a study of cytomegalovirus exposure and HLA in healthy donors. The PCR made use of 60 Vbeta and 13 Jbeta primers. TCRdb keeps only in-frame clones here, not all; method: immunoSEQ multiplex PCR. The table has 150,000 to 200,000 clones, 81% seen once. What was sequenced was PBMCs. The receptors were gathered from a man between 18 and 35 years old in good health and CMV-seronegative.

The rearrangement uses TRBV28 and TRBJ2-7; D not resolved. The CDR3 runs 13 residues. Germline V gene sequence: CDR1 MDHEN, CDR2 SYDVKM. V was cut by 1 base and J by 3 bases, with 7 bases left in between. CDR3 region: CASSLYSGYEQYF. In DNA, the CDR3 is TGTGCCAGCAGTTTATACTCCGGCTACGAGCAGTACTTC.

This chain uses TRBV5-4 with TRBJ1-1; D is possibly TRBD1 (5 bases). Trimming left V 4 bases short and J 1 base short, with 23 bases between. CDR3 size: 18 residues. The V gene's germline CDR1 is SGHNT and CDR2 YYREEE (reference sequence). CDR3 residues: CASSASPGGIARNTEAFF. CDR3 sequence (DNA): TGTGCCAGCAGCGCATCCCCGGGGGGTATTGCAAGGAACACTGAAGCTTTCTTT.

The J gene is TRBJ1-4, the V gene TRBV19; maybe TRBD1 (6 bases). CDR1 and CDR2 from the germline V gene are LNHDA and SQIVND (reference sequence). The CDR3 runs to 11 residues. Trimming took off 5 bases at V and 13 bases at J, with 11 bases between the two ends. The CDR3 sequence: CASSFGQTLFF. Here the CDR3 DNA reads TGTGCCAGTAGTTTTGGACAGACACTGTTTTTT.

This clone was recorded only once. The CDR3 loop is CASSVAGGQSSYEQYF. CDR3 bases: TGTGCCAGCAGCGTAGCGGGGGGACAAAGCTCCTACGAGCAGTACTTC. This chain links TRBV9 with TRBJ2-7; D perhaps matches TRBD2 (7 bases). The ends were cut back, 0 bases at V and 0 bases at J, with 13 bases in the middle. Germline assignment: CDR1 SGDLS and CDR2 YYNGEE. The CDR3 has 16 residues.

The chain has TRBV2 and TRBJ2-1; TRBD2 matches 8 bases. This CDR3 has 14 amino acids. V shed 2 bases and J 7 bases; nucleotides not matched to a gene: 4. Germline CDR1 and CDR2: SNHLY and FYNNEI. The CDR3 region has the DNA TGTGCCAGCAGTGAACGGGAGGGCATGAATGAGCAGTTCTTC. Protein product: CASSEREGMNEQFF.

The V and J genes are TRBV9 and TRBJ2-7, with 8 bases identical to TRBD1. Looked up from germline, CDR1 is SGDLS and CDR2 is YYNGEE. This CDR3 spans 16 amino acids. The trim removed 0 bases at V and 2 bases at J, leaving 7 bases unmatched. The DNA for the CDR3 is TGTGCCAGCAGCGTAGGCGGCAGGGGGCTAACCTACGAGCAGTACTTC. It is translated as CASSVGGRGLTYEQYF.

The chain couples TRBV18 to TRBJ1-4, with D possibly TRBD1 on 5 matching bases. The V and J ends lost 3 bases and 6 bases respectively, with 5 bases between them. This CDR3 has 12 residues. Germline values: CDR1 KGHSH, CDR2 LQKENI. The CDR3 reads CASSPRDEKLFF. CDR3 sequence (DNA): TGTGCCAGCTCACCCAGGGATGAAAAACTGTTTTTT. The entire variable domain, with the rest obtained from reference TRBV18 and TRBJ1-4, is as follows: NAGVMQNPRHLVRRRGQEARLRCSPMKGHSHVYWYRQLPEEGLKFMVYLQKENIIDESGMPKERFSAEFPKEGPSILRIQQVVRGDSAAYFCASSPRDEKLFFGSGTQLSVL.

The V gene is TRBV5-1, the J gene TRBJ2-3, with D possibly TRBD2 on 6 matching bases. Germline assignment: CDR1 SGHRS and CDR2 YFSETQ. The V gene lost 4 bases and the J gene lost 5 bases, with 17 bases spanning the gap. The CDR3 extends over 15 amino acids. CDR3 sequence: CASSQFSGGRDTQYF. In DNA form, the CDR3 reads TGCGCCAGCAGCCAGTTCAGTGGGGGGAGAGATACGCAGTATTTT.

This clone was seen only once. V and J are TRBV29-1 and TRBJ1-4; 10 bases align to TRBD1. The CDR3 sequence is 14 residues long. The J segment lost 8 bases and the V segment lost 6 bases, leaving 9 bases of the junction unmatched. Germline loops: CDR1 SQVTM, CDR2 ANQGSEA. CDR3 sequence (DNA): TGCAGCGTCGAACGGACAGGGGGAGAAGAAAAACTGTTTTTT. Its translation: CSVERTGGEEKLFF.

The V gene is TRBV28, the J gene TRBJ1-5; D unresolved. The CDR3 totals 12 residues. V lost 3 bases and J lost 15, with 15 bases in between. The germline V gene encodes CDR1 MDHEN and CDR2 SYDVKM. CDR3 loop: CASSLGSGSGHF. The DNA for the CDR3 is TGTGCCAGCAGTTTGGGCTCGGGGTCGGGGCATTTT.

The gene calls are TRBV19 and TRBJ1-5, with 7 nucleotides matching TRBD1. CDR1 and CDR2 from the germline V gene are LNHDA and SQIVND (reference sequence). J lost 0 bases, V lost 3 bases, and 5 bases had no gene match. The CDR3 runs to 16 residues. The CDR3 DNA follows: TGTGCCAGTAGTATCTTCGGGACAGATAGCAATCAGCCCCAGCATTTT. Amino acid sequence: CASSIFGTDSNQPQHF.

J is TRBJ1-5 and V is TRBV19; TRBD1 matches at 9 bases. Germline CDR1 and CDR2: LNHDA and SQIVND (reference sequence). There are 15 residues in the CDR3. The J segment lost 5 bases and the V segment lost 6 bases, leaving 8 bases of the junction unmatched. The CDR3 reads CASRQGGTGHQPQHF. The CDR3 region has the DNA TGTGCCAGTAGGCAAGGTGGGACAGGGCATCAGCCCCAGCATTTT.

CDR3: CASRKAGNTEAFF. The DNA of the CDR3 is TGTGCCAGCAGAAAGGCAGGGAACACTGAAGCTTTCTTT. The chain uses TRBV25-1 and TRBJ1-1; D call uncertain. V lost 6 bases to trimming and J lost 1 base, with 9 bases between them. The CDR3 runs 13 residues. From germline, CDR1 is MGHDK and CDR2 SYGVNS.

The rearrangement joins TRBV25-1 to TRBJ2-2, with 8 positions matching TRBD1. Trimming cost V 4 bases and J 3 bases; bases outside gene matches: 4. This CDR3 spans 15 amino acids. In germline, CDR1 is MGHDK, CDR2 SYGVNS. CDR3 protein: CASSVGQGDTGELFF. CDR3 in DNA: TGTGCCAGCAGTGTAGGACAGGGTGACACCGGGGAGCTGTTTTTT.

The table lists this clone with a few counts. The chain uses TRBV6-5 and TRBJ1-1, with D possibly matching TRBD1 (5 bases). Trimming cost V 5 bases and J 0 bases, with 13 bases left between them. The CDR3 is 15 residues long. Germline V gene data show CDR1 as MNHEY and CDR2 as SVGAGI. Written as DNA, the CDR3 is TGTGCCAGCAGTACCCAGACAGCTATGAACACTGAAGCTTTCTTT. This gives the protein CASSTQTAMNTEAFF.

The CDR3, as DNA: TGTGCCAGCAGGGGGGGACAGGGCCCCTACGAGCAGTACTTC. This sequence encodes CASRGGQGPYEQYF. This chain links TRBV21-1 with TRBJ2-7; no check of the table's D call, TRBD1, against the DNA was made. TRBV21-1 is a pseudogene segment. This CDR3 comprises 14 residues.

This chain joins TRBV18 and TRBJ1-1; D is undetermined. Trimming pared 4 bases from V and 4 bases from J, leaving 19 bases between. From germline, CDR1 is KGHSH and CDR2 LQKENI. The CDR3 covers 16 residues. The CDR3: CASSRSAASSFTEAFF. The CDR3, as DNA: TGTGCCAGCTCACGGAGCGCCGCTTCTTCGTTCACTGAAGCTTTCTTT.

Only one count was recorded for this clone. The rearrangement links TRBV6-4 to TRBJ1-1; D is perhaps TRBD1 (6 bases). The V and J ends lost 6 bases and 4 bases respectively, with 15 bases between them. The length of the CDR3 is 14 residues. The germline CDR1 and CDR2 sequences are MRHNA and SNTAGT. In DNA, the CDR3 is TGTGCCAGCAGGGACGAAGGGGGTCCCACTGAAGCTTTCTTT. This gives the protein CASRDEGGPTEAFF.